Presented here are 27 T cell receptor beta chains from one specimen sequenced in a study of blood T cell repertoires in COVID-19. Libraries were prepared by immunoSEQ multiplex PCR; TCRdb keeps only in-frame clonotypes and omits some of them. The top ten clones hold approximately 4% of a sample with approximately 240,000 clones, 70% to 85% of them seen once. The sample comprised peripheral blood. The source of these receptors is a woman aged 35 to 49 with active or convalescent COVID-19.

The chain recombines TRBV3-1 (or the pseudogene TRBV3-2) with TRBJ1-3; the D gene is possibly TRBD1 (6 bases). Trimming took 3 bases from V and 1 from J, leaving 16 bases between them. The CDR3 consists of 17 residues. CDR1 LGHDT and CDR2 YNNKEL come from the germline V gene (reference sequence). The CDR3 DNA sequence: TGTGCCAGCAGCCACACAGGGTCGACCACTTCTGGAAACACCATATATTTT. Its protein is CASSHTGSTTSGNTIYF.

The chain is built from TRBV5-6 and TRBJ1-6; D remains unclear. V gave up 5 bases and J gave up 0 bases, with 18 bases separating them. This CDR3 contains 18 residues. In germline, CDR1 is SGHDT, CDR2 YYEEEE. In nucleotides, the CDR3 is TGTGCCAGCAGTCTACGCGTCCAGGCTGGCTCCTATAATTCACCCCTCCACTTT. It specifies CASSLRVQAGSYNSPLHF.

The gene calls are TRBV10-2 and TRBJ2-2; maybe TRBD2 (5 bases). The V and J ends lost 5 bases and 5 bases respectively, with 15 bases between them. The CDR3 consists of 15 residues. Germline assignment: CDR1 WSHSY and CDR2 SAAADI. The CDR3 bases are TGCGCCAGCAGTCCGGACTCCCCAGGAACCGGGGAGCTGTTTTTT. Its protein product is CASSPDSPGTGELFF.

V and J are TRBV18 and TRBJ1-4, with D tentatively TRBD1 (5 bases). The CDR3 is made up of 13 amino acids. Trimming took 2 bases from V and 11 from J, leaving 12 bases between them. Germline V lookup: CDR1 KGHSH, CDR2 LQKENI. The CDR3 region is CASSPDIPGKLFF. CDR3 in DNA: TGTGCCAGCTCACCAGATATACCAGGGAAACTGTTTTTT. The full variable domain, rest sourced from reference TRBV18 and TRBJ1-4, is NAGVMQNPRHLVRRRGQEARLRCSPMKGHSHVYWYRQLPEEGLKFMVYLQKENIIDESGMPKERFSAEFPKEGPSILRIQQVVRGDSAAYFCASSPDIPGKLFFGSGTQLSVL.

The chain carries TRBV5-6 and TRBJ2-7; 8 bases are shared with TRBD1. The CDR3 extends over 14 amino acids. With V trimmed by 0 bases and J by 7 bases, 6 bases remained unmatched. CDR1 and CDR2 from the germline V gene are SGHDT and YYEEEE. CDR3 amino acids: CASSLDRGEGEQYV. The CDR3 DNA reads as TGTGCCAGCAGCTTGGACAGGGGGGAAGGGGAGCAGTACGTC.

This chain connects TRBV5-6 to TRBJ2-7; maybe TRBD2 (6 bases). Looked up from germline, CDR1 is SGHDT and CDR2 is YYEEEE. The germline V and J ends were trimmed by 5 bases and 0 bases, with 12 bases remaining between them. The CDR3 runs 14 residues. The CDR3 nucleotides are TGTGCCAGCAGTCCCTGGGGGGTCTCCTACGAGCAGTACTTC. This gives the protein CASSPWGVSYEQYF.

This clone was seen a few times. CDR3: CASAPNRGAYEQYF. CDR3 coding DNA: TGTGCCAGCGCTCCGAACAGGGGAGCCTACGAGCAGTACTTC. The chain uses TRBV9 and TRBJ2-7, with 7 bases that match TRBD1. Germline V gene data show CDR1 as SGDLS and CDR2 as YYNGEE. The CDR3 contains 14 residues. V was pared by 7 bases and J by 2 bases, with 9 bases of the junction left unmatched.

V gene TRBV5-5 combines with J gene TRBJ1-2; D is ambiguous. The length of the CDR3 is 14 residues. The V gene's germline CDR1 is SGHKS and CDR2 YYEKEE (reference sequence). V was pared by 4 bases and J by 3 bases, with 13 bases between. CDR3 residues: CASSRDTGDYGYTF. CDR3 bases: TGTGCCAGCAGCCGAGACACGGGAGACTATGGCTACACCTTC.

The chain couples TRBV5-6 to TRBJ1-2, with 9 bases matching TRBD1. The germline V gene encodes CDR1 SGHDT and CDR2 YYEEEE. The CDR3 is 14 amino acids. J was trimmed by 3 bases and V by 0 bases; bases with no gene match: 0. The CDR3 reads CASSLGQGDYGYTF. CDR3 DNA sequence: TGTGCCAGCAGCTTGGGACAGGGGGACTATGGCTACACCTTC. The full variable domain, its missing parts supplied by reference TRBV5-6 and TRBJ1-2, is DAGVTQSPTHLIKTRGQQVTLRCSPKSGHDTVSWYQQALGQGPQFIFQYYEEEERQRGNFPDRFSGHQFPNYSSELNVNALLLGDSALYLCASSLGQGDYGYTFGSGTRLTVV.

This clone is a singleton in its sample. Other DNA sequences in this sample translate to the same CDR3. The CDR3, as DNA: TGTGCCAGCAGCCCGGACAGAAATTCACCCCTCCACTTT. It translates to CASSPDRNSPLHF. This chain joins TRBV7-9 and TRBJ1-6; D might be TRBD1 (6 bases). Trimming took off 5 bases at V and 7 bases at J, with 9 bases between the two ends. Germline assignment: CDR1 SEHNR and CDR2 FQNEAQ (reference sequence). The CDR3 covers 13 residues.

This sequence joins TRBV5-4 and TRBJ2-3, with D unclear. There are 15 residues in the CDR3. CDR1 SGHNT and CDR2 YYREEE come from the germline V gene (reference sequence). Trimming stripped 1 base from V and 0 bases from J, with 9 bases between. CDR3 sequence reads: CASSLWATSTDTQYF. The CDR3, as DNA: TGTGCCAGCAGCTTGTGGGCAACTAGCACAGATACGCAGTATTTT.

This clone occurred once. The chain recombines TRBV30 with TRBJ2-5; D not certain. Germline lookup yields CDR1 GTSNPN and CDR2 SVGIG (reference sequence). This CDR3 is built from 12 residues. V lost 3 bases and J 1 base, leaving 6 bases between the germline ends. The CDR3 region has the DNA TGTGCCTGGAGCCCTTTCCAAGAGACCCAGTACTTC. Translated, it gives CAWSPFQETQYF.

The chain carries TRBV2 and TRBJ2-5, with 7 bases fitting TRBD1. The trim removed 0 bases at V and 5 bases at J, leaving 3 bases unmatched. This CDR3 comprises 14 residues. Per the germline V gene, CDR1 is SNHLY and CDR2 is FYNNEI. The CDR3 sequence: CASSEATGTETQYF. The CDR3 nucleotides are TGTGCCAGCAGTGAAGCGACAGGGACGGAGACCCAGTACTTC.

This clone was counted only a few times. The chain has TRBV6-5 and TRBJ1-1; TRBD1 aligns across 8 bases. V shed 7 bases, J shed 6 bases, and the junction held 10 bases outside the gene matches. The CDR3 contains 14 residues. From germline, CDR1 is MNHEY and CDR2 SVGAGI. The CDR3 nucleotides are TGTGCCAGCAAGGCAGGGGGCTGGCTCTCTGAAGCTTTCTTT. Its translation: CASKAGGWLSEAFF.

About this clone itself: A read error may be the cause here, since a much bigger clone is one base away. Other DNA sequences from this sample encode an identical CDR3 as well. The chain uses TRBV11-2 and TRBJ1-1, with 7 bases matching TRBD1. CDR1 is SGHAT, CDR2 FQNNGV, per germline. This CDR3 has 13 amino acids. The CDR3 DNA reads TGTGCCAGCAGCCTAGACAGGGACACTGAAGCTTTCTTT. Protein: CASSLDRDTEAFF.

This clone is a singleton in its sample. The chain uses TRBV11-2 and TRBJ1-2, with D possibly matching TRBD1 (6 bases). Germline values: CDR1 SGHAT, CDR2 FQNNGV. V dropped 5 bases and J dropped 0 bases, with 13 bases sitting between them. This CDR3 is 15 amino acids long. For the CDR3, the DNA is TGTGCCAGCAGCACCAGACAGGCTTCTAACTATGGCTACACCTTC. Its translation is CASSTRQASNYGYTF.

This clone was observed a few times. This chain links TRBV28 with TRBJ2-3; TRBD1 matches at 8 bases. The CDR3 is made up of 15 amino acids. Germline CDR1 MDHEN, CDR2 SYDVKM. The J segment lost 4 bases and the V segment lost 7 bases, leaving 10 bases of the junction unmatched. The CDR3 sequence: CASKRGQASSDTQYF. CDR3 DNA: TGTGCCAGCAAGAGGGGACAGGCCAGCTCAGATACGCAGTATTTT.

This rearrangement joins TRBV12-5 to TRBJ2-3, with 7 positions matching TRBD1. The CDR3 is 14 amino acids. Germline CDR1 LGHNT, CDR2 FRNRAP. With 5 bases clipped from V and 3 bases from J, the junction kept 5 bases outside the gene matches. CDR3 sequence (DNA): TGTGCTAGTGGTCCAGGGGGTTGGACAGATACGCAGTATTTT. Translation gives CASGPGGWTDTQYF.

This clone showed up just a few times. The gene calls are TRBV5-1 and TRBJ1-1; 9 bases line up with TRBD1. V lost 4 bases to trimming and J lost 2 bases; unmatched junction nucleotides: 6. CDR1 is SGHRS and CDR2 is YFSETQ in the germline V gene. The CDR3 loop spans 15 amino acids. CDR3 in DNA: TGCGCCAGCAGCGCCAGGGGACAGGGTAACACTGAAGCTTTCTTT. Protein sequence: CASSARGQGNTEAFF.

V and J are TRBV7-2 and TRBJ2-7, with D maybe TRBD2 (5 bases). Germline V gene lookup returns CDR1 SGHTA and CDR2 FQGNSA. This CDR3 region has 13 residues. V lost 8 bases and J lost 0, with 11 bases in between. CDR3: CASRGAFSYEQYF. The CDR3, as DNA: TGTGCCAGCCGGGGAGCTTTCTCCTACGAGCAGTACTTC. Full variable domain (outside the CDR3, taken from reference TRBV7-2 and TRBJ2-7): GAGVSQSPSNKVTEKGKDVELRCDPISGHTALYWYRQSLGQGLEFLIYFQGNSAPDKSGLPSDRFSAERTGGSVSTLTIQRTQQEDSAVYLCASRGAFSYEQYFGPGTRLTVT.

The gene calls are TRBV2 and TRBJ1-5; maybe TRBD1 (5 bases). V gave up 6 bases and J gave up 2 bases, with 14 bases separating them. The CDR3 is 15 residues long. From germline, CDR1 is SNHLY and CDR2 FYNNEI. In DNA, the CDR3 is TGTGCCAGCAGAGCTGACAGTGCGGGCAATCAGCCCCAGCATTTT. Protein product: CASRADSAGNQPQHF.

The V and J genes are TRBV29-1 and TRBJ2-1; 7 nucleotides agree with TRBD1. With 0 bases clipped from V and 4 bases from J, the junction kept 9 bases outside the gene matches. CDR3 length: 16 amino acids. CDR1 is SQVTM and CDR2 is ANQGSEA in the germline V gene. The CDR3 here is CSVEEGTRGTYNEQFF. CDR3 sequence (DNA): TGCAGCGTTGAAGAAGGGACCAGGGGGACGTACAATGAGCAGTTCTTC.

The chain carries TRBV18 and TRBJ2-7, with D possibly TRBD2 on 6 matching bases. The V gene lost 3 bases and the J gene lost 6 bases, with 21 bases spanning the gap. Germline CDR1 KGHSH, CDR2 LQKENI. This CDR3 region has 16 residues. The CDR3 nucleotides are TGTGCCAGCTCACCCGTCAGCACCAAGTCAGCGGGCGAGCAGTACTTC. Translating gives CASSPVSTKSAGEQYF. Full variable domain (missing parts from reference TRBV18 and TRBJ2-7): NAGVMQNPRHLVRRRGQEARLRCSPMKGHSHVYWYRQLPEEGLKFMVYLQKENIIDESGMPKERFSAEFPKEGPSILRIQQVVRGDSAAYFCASSPVSTKSAGEQYFGPGTRLTVT.

The chain links TRBV7-9 to TRBJ2-7, with no clear D. The V gene lost 5 bases and the J gene lost 7 bases, with 12 bases spanning the gap. The CDR3 loop spans 12 amino acids. CDR1 and CDR2 (germline): SEHNR, FQNEAQ (reference sequence). CDR3 sequence (DNA): TGTGCCAGCAGCCCCCCTTACTCGGAGCAGTACTTC. It codes for CASSPPYSEQYF.

The rearrangement links TRBV30 to TRBJ1-1; 7 nucleotides line up with TRBD1. Germline V CDR1 and CDR2: GTSNPN, SVGIG (reference sequence). The CDR3 extends over 18 amino acids. V shed 0 bases and J 0 bases; nucleotides not matched to a gene: 13. CDR3 sequence: CAWSVPIRTGSMNTEAFF. The DNA of the CDR3 is TGTGCCTGGAGTGTACCGATCCGGACAGGATCCATGAACACTGAAGCTTTCTTT.

The chain links TRBV6-5 to TRBJ1-6; TRBD1 matches 7 bases. J was trimmed by 4 bases and V by 11 bases; bases with no gene match: 8. Germline V CDR1 and CDR2: MNHEY, SVGAGI. This CDR3 region has 14 residues. The CDR3 is CASMDRSYNSPLHF. CDR3 sequence (DNA): TGTGCCTCCATGGACAGGAGTTATAATTCACCCCTCCACTTT.

V usage is TRBV4-1 and J usage is TRBJ2-7, with TRBD1 as a possible D gene (5 bases). CDR1 MGHRA and CDR2 YSYEKL come from the germline V gene. This CDR3 contains 13 residues. V shed 4 bases and J shed 3 bases, with 10 bases lying between them. CDR3 sequence (DNA): TGCGCCAGCAGCCTCGGGCAGGGCTACGAGCAGTACGTC. Translation: CASSLGQGYEQYV.